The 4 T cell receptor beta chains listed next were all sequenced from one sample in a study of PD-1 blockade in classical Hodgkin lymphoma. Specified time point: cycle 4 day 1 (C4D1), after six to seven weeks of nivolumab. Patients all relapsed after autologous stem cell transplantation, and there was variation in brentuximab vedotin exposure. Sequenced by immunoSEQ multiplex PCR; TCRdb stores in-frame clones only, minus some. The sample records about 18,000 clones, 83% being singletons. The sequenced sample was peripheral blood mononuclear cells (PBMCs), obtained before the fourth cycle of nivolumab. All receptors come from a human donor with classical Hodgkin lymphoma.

Here the CDR3 DNA reads TGCGCCAGCAGCTTAGAACCCACCTACGAGCAGTACTTC. Translation gives CASSLEPTYEQYF. V usage is TRBV5-1 and J usage is TRBJ2-5; D ambiguous. The J call may not be correct, given that the DNA end is closer to TRBJ2-7. The CDR3 is made up of 13 amino acids. CDR1 is SGHRS, CDR2 YFSETQ, per germline.

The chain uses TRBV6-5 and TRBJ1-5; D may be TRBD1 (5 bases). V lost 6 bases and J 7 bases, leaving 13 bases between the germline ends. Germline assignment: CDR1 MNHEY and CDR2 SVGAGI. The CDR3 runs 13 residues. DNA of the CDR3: TGTGCCAGCAGGCGTCGGCAGGGCCAGCCCCAGCATTTT. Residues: CASRRRQGQPQHF.

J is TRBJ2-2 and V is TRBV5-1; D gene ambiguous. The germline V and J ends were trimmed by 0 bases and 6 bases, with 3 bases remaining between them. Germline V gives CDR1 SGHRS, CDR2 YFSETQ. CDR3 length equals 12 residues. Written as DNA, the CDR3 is TGCGCCAGCAGCTTGGACGCCGGGGAGCTGTTTTTT. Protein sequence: CASSLDAGELFF.

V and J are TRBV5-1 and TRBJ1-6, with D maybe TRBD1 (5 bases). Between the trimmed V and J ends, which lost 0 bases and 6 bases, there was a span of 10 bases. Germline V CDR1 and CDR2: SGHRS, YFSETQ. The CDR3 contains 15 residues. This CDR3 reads CASSLGPGSNSPLHF. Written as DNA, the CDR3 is TGCGCCAGCAGCTTGGGTCCAGGGTCTAATTCACCCCTCCACTTT.